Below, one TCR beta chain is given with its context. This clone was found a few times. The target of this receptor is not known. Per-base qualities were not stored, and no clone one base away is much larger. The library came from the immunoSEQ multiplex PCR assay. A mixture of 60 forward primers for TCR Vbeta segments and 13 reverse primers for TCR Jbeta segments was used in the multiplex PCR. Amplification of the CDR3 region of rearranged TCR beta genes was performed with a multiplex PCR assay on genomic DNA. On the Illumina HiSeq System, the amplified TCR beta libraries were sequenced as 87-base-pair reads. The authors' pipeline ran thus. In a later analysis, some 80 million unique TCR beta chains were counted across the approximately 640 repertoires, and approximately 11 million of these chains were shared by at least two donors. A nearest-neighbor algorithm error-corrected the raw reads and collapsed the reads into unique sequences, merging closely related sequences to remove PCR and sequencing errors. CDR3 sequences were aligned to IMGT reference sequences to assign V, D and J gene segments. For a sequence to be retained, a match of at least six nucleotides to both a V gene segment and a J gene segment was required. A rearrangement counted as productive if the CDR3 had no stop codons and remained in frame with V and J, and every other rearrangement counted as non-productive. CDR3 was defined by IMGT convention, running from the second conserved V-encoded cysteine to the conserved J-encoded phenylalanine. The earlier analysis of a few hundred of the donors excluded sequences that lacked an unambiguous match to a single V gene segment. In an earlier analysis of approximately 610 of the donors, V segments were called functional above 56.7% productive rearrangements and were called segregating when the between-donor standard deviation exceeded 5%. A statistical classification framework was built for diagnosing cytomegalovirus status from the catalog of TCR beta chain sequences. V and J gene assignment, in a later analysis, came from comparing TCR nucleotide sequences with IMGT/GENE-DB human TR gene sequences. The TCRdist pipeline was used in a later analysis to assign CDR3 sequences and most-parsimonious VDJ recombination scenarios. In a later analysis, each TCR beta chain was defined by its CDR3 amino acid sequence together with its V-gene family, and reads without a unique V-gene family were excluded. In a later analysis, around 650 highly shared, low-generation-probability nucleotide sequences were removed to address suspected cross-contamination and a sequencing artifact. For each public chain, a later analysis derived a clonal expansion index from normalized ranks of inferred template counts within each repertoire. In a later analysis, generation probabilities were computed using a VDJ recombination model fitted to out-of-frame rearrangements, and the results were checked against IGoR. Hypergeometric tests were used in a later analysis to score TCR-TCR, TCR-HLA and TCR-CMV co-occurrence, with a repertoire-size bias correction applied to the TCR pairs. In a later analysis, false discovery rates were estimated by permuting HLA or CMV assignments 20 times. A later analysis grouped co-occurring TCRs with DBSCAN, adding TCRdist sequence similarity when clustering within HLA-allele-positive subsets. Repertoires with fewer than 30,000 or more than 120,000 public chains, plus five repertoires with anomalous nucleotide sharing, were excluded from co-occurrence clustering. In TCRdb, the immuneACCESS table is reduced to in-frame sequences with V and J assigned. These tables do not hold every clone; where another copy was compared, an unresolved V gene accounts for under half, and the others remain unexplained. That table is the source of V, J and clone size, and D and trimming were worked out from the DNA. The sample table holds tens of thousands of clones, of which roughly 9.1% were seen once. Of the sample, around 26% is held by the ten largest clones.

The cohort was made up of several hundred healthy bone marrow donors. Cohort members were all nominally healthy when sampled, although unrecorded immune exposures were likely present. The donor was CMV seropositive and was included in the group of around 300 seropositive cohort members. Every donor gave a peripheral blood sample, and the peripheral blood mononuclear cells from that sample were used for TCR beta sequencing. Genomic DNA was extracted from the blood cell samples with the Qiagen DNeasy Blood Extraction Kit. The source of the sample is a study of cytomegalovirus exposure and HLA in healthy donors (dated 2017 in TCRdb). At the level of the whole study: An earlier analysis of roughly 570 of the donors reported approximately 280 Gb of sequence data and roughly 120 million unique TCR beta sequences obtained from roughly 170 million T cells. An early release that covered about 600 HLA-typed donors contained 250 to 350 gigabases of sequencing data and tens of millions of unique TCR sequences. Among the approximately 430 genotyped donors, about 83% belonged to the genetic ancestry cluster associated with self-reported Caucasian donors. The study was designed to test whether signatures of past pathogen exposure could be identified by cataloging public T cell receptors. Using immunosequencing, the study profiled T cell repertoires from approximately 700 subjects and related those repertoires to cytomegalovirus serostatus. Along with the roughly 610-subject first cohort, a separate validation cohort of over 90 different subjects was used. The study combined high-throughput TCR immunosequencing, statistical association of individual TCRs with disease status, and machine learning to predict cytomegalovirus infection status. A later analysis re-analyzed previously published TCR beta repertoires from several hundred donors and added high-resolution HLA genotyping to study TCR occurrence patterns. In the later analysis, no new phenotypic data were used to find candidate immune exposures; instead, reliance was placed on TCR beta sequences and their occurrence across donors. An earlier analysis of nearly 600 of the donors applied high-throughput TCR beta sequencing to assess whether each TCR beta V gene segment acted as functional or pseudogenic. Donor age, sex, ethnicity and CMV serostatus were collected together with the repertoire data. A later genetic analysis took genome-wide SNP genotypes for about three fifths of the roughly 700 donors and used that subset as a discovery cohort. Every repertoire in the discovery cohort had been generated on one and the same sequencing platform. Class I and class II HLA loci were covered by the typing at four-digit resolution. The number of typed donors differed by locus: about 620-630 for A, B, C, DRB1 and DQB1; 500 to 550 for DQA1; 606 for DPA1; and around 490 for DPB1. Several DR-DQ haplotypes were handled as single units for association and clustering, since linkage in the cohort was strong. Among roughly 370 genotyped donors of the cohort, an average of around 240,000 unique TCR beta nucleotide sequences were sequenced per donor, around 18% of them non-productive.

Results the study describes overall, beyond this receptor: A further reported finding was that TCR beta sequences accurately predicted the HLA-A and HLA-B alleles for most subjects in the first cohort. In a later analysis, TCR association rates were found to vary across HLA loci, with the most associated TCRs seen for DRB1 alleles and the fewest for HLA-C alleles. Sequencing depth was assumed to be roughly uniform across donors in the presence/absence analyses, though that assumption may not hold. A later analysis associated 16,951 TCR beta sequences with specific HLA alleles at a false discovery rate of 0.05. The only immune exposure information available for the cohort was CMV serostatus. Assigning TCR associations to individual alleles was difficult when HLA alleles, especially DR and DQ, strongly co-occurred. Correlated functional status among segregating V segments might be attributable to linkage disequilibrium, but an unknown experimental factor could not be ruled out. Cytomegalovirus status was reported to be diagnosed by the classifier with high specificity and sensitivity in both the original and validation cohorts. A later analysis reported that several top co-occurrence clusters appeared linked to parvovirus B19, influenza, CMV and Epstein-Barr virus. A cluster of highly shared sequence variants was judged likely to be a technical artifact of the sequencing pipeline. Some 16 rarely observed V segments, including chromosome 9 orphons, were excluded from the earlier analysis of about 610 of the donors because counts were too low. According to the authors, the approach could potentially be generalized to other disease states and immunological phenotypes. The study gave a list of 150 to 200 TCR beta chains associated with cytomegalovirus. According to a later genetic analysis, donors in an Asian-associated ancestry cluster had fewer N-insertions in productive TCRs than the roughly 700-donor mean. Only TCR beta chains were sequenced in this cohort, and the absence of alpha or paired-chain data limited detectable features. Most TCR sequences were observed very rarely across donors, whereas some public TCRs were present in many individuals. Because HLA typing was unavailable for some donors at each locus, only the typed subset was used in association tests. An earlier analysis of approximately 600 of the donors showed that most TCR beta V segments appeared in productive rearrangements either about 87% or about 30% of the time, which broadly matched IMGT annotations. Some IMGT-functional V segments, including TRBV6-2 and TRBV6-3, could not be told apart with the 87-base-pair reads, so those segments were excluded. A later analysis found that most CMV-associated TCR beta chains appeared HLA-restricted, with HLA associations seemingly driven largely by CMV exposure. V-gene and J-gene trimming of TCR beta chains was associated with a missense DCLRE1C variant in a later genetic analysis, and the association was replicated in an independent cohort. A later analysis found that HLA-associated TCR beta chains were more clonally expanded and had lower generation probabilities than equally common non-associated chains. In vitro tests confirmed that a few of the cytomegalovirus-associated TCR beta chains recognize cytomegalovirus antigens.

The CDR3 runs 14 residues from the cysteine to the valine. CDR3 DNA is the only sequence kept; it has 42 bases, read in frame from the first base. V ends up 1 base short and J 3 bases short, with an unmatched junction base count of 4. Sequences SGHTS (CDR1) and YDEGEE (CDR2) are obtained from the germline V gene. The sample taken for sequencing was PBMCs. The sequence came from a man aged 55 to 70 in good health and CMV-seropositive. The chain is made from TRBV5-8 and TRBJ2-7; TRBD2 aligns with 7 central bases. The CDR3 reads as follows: CASSLTSVYYEQYV. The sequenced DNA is TGTGCCAGCAGCTTGACTAGCGTCTACTACGAGCAGTACGTC.